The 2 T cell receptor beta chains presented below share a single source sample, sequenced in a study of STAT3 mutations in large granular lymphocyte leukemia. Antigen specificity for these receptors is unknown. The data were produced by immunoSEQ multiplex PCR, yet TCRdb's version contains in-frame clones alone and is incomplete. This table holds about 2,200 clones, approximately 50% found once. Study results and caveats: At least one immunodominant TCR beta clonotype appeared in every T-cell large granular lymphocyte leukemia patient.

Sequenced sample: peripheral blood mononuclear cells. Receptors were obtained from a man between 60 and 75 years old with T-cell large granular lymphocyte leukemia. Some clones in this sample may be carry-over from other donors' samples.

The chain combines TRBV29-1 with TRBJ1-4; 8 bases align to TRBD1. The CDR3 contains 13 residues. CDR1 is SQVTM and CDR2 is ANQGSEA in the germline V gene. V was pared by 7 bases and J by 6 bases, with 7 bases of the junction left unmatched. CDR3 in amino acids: CSGGTGGHEKLFF. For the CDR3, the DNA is TGCAGCGGGGGGACAGGAGGGCATGAAAAACTGTTTTTT.

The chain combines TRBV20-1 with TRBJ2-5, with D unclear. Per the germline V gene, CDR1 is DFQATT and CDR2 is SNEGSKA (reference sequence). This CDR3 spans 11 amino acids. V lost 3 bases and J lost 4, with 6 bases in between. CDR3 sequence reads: CSASVLETQYF. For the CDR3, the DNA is TGCAGTGCTAGTGTCTTAGAGACCCAGTACTTC.